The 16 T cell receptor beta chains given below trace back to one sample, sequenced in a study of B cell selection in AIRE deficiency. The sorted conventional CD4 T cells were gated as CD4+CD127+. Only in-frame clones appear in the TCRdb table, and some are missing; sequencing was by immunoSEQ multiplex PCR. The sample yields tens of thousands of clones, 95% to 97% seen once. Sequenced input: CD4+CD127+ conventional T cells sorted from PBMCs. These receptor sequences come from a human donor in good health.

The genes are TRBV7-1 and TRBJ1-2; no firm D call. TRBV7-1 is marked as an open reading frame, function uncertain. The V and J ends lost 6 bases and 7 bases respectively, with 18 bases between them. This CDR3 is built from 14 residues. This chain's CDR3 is CASRLGRTSGGYTF. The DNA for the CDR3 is TGTGCCAGCAGACTTGGACGGACCTCGGGTGGCTACACCTTC.

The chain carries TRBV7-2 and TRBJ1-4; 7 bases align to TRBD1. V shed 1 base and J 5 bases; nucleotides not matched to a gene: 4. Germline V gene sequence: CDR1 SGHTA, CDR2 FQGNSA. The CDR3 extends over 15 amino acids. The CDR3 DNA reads TGTGCCAGCAGCTTAGGAGGGGGCCCAAATGAAAAACTGTTTTTT. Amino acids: CASSLGGGPNEKLFF.

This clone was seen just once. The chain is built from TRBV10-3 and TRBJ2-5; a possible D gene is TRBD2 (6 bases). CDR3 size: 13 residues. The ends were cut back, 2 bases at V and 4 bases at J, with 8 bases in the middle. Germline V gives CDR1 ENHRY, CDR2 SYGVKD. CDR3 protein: CAISETGGETQYF. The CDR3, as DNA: TGTGCCATCAGTGAGACCGGGGGAGAGACCCAGTACTTC.

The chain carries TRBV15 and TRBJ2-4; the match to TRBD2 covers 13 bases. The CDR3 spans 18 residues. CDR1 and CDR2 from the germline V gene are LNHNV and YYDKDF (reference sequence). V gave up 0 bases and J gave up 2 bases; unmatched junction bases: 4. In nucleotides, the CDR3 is TGTGCCACCAGCAGAGAGGGGACTAGCGGGACGTCCAAAAACATTCAGTACTTC. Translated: CATSREGTSGTSKNIQYF.

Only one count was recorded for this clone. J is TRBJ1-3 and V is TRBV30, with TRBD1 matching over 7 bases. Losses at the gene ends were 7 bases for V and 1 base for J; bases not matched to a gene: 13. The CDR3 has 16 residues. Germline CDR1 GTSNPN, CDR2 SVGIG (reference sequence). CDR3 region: CALDIGTVSSGNTIYF. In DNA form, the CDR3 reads TGTGCCTTGGACATCGGGACAGTCTCTTCTGGAAACACCATATATTTT.

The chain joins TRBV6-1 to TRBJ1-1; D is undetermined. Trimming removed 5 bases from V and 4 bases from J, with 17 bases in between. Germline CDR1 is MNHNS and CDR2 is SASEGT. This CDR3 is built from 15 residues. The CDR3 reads CASSPWTSLTTEAFF. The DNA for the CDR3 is TGTGCCAGCAGTCCTTGGACCTCGCTCACCACTGAAGCTTTCTTT.

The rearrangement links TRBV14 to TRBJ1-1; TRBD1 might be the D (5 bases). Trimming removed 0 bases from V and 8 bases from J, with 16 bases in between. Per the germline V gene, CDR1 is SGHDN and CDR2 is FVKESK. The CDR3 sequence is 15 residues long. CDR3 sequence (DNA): TGTGCCAGCAGCCAAGATTGGGGCAGCAGGGAAGAAGCTTTCTTT. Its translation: CASSQDWGSREEAFF.

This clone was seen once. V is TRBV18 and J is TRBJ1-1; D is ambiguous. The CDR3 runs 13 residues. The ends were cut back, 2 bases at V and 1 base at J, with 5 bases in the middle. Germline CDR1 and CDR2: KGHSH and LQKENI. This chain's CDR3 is CASSPDPNTEAFF. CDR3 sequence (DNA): TGTGCCAGCTCACCAGACCCGAACACTGAAGCTTTCTTT.

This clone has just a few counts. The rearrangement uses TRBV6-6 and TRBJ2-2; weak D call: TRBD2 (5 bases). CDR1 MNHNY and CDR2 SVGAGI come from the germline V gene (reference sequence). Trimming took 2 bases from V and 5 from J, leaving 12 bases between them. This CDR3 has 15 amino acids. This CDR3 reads CASSYGEWRTGELFF. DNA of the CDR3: TGTGCCAGCAGTTACGGGGAGTGGCGGACCGGGGAGCTGTTTTTT.

The CDR3 protein is CASSYSQGSYGYTF. CDR3 nucleotides: TGTGCCAGCAGTTACTCCCAGGGTAGCTATGGCTACACCTTC. This sequence joins TRBV6-5 and TRBJ1-2; tentatively, D is TRBD1 (5 bases). Trimming cost V 0 bases and J 4 bases, with 9 bases left between them. The CDR3 is 14 amino acids. Germline V gene lookup returns CDR1 MNHEY and CDR2 SVGAGI.

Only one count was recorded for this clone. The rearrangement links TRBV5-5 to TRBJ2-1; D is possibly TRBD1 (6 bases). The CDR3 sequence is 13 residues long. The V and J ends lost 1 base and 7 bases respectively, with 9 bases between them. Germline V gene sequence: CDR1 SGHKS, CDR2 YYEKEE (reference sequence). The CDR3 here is CASSLYRENEQFF. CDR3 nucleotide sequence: TGTGCCAGCAGCTTGTACAGGGAAAATGAGCAGTTCTTC.

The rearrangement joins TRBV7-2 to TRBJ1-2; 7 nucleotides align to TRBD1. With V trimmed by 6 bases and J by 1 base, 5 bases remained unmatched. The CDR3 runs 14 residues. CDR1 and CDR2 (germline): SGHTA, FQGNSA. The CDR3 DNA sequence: TGTGCCAGCAGGTCAGGGGGAGATAACTATGGCTACACCTTC. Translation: CASRSGGDNYGYTF. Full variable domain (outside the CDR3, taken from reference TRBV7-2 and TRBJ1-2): GAGVSQSPSNKVTEKGKDVELRCDPISGHTALYWYRQSLGQGLEFLIYFQGNSAPDKSGLPSDRFSAERTGGSVSTLTIQRTQQEDSAVYLCASRSGGDNYGYTFGSGTRLTVV.

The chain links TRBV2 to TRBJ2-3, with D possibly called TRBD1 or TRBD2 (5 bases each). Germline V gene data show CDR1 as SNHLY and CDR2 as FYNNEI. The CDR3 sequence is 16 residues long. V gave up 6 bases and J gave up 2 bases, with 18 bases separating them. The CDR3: CASSPGQTAITDTQYF. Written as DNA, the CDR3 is TGTGCCAGCAGCCCGGGGCAGACGGCGATCACAGATACGCAGTATTTT.

The chain's CDR3 is CASSEDRGGYETQYF. As DNA, the CDR3 is TGTGCCAGCAGTGAAGACCGGGGGGGATACGAGACCCAGTACTTC. V usage is TRBV2 and J usage is TRBJ2-5; 8 bases align to TRBD2. Unmatched junction bases numbered 6, after V lost 1 base and J lost 5 bases. The CDR3 is made up of 15 amino acids. Germline CDR1 and CDR2: SNHLY and FYNNEI. The whole variable domain, filled in from reference TRBV2 and TRBJ2-5, reads EPEVTQTPSHQVTQMGQEVILRCVPISNHLYFYWYRQILGQKVEFLVSFYNNEISEKSEIFDDQFSVERPDGSNFTLKIRSTKLEDSAMYFCASSEDRGGYETQYFGPGTRLLVL.

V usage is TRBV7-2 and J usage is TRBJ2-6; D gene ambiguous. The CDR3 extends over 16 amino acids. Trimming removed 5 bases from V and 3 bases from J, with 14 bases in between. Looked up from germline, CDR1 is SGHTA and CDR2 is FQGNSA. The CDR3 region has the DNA TGTGCCAGCAGCGGGTTACGTGGTAATGGGGCCAACGTCCTGACTTTC. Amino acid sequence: CASSGLRGNGANVLTF.

DNA of the CDR3: TGTGTCAGAAGCTTAGTTGGCAGGAAAATTCCTGGAAACACCATATATTTT. This codes for CVRSLVGRKIPGNTIYF. The rearrangement uses TRBV7-5 and TRBJ1-3; the table calls TRBD1, which could not be checked here. TRBV7-5 is tagged as a pseudogene. This CDR3 comprises 17 residues.